These T cell receptor beta chains were read from a single sample in a study of T cell responses to AZD1222 COVID-19 vaccine. This table comes from immunoSEQ multiplex PCR, and its TCRdb copy is limited to in-frame clones, with some not included. The sample contains about 55,000 clones, roughly 90% of which appear only once. Sequencing used peripheral blood, obtained on day 0 of AZD1222 vaccination. All receptors derive from an adult in good health. Each CDR3 is given with its conserved first and last residue. D genes are given only for firm matches. The size entry is marked missing in some rows and otherwise reads once, few, many or a size class.

j_call: TRBJ2-1; v_call: TRBV27; clone_size: NA; d_call: TRBD2; cdr3_aa: CASSARTSGYNEQFF; cdr3_nt: TGTGCCAGCAGTGCGCGGACTAGCGGATACAATGAGCAGTTCTTC
j_call: TRBJ2-3; v_call: TRBV19; clone_size: NA; d_call: TRBD2; cdr3_aa: CASSSSGRQDTQYF; cdr3_nt: TGTGCCAGTAGTAGTAGCGGGAGGCAAGATACGCAGTATTTT
j_call: TRBJ2-7; v_call: TRBV5-1; clone_size: NA; d_call: TRBD1; cdr3_aa: CASSLGPGTGPSYEQYF; cdr3_nt: TGCGCCAGCAGCTTGGGACCCGGGACAGGGCCCTCCTACGAGCAGTACTTC
j_call: TRBJ2-4; v_call: TRBV5-6; clone_size: once; d_call: NA; cdr3_aa: CASSLVGGGWGIAKNIQYF; cdr3_nt: TGTGCCAGCAGCTTGGTGGGAGGGGGTTGGGGAATAGCCAAAAACATTCAGTACTTC
j_call: TRBJ2-1; v_call: TRBV5-1; clone_size: NA; d_call: NA; cdr3_aa: CASSLGRKPHNEQFF; cdr3_nt: TGCGCCAGCAGCTTGGGACGGAAGCCCCACAATGAGCAGTTCTTC
j_call: TRBJ1-4; v_call: TRBV5-5; clone_size: few; d_call: NA; cdr3_aa: CASSLGGTTTNEKLFF; cdr3_nt: TGTGCCAGCAGCTTGGGCGGGACCACAACTAATGAAAAACTGTTTTTT
j_call: TRBJ2-2; v_call: TRBV7-3; clone_size: NA; d_call: TRBD1; cdr3_aa: CASSSGTGGSGELFF; cdr3_nt: TGTGCCAGCAGCTCAGGGACAGGGGGTTCCGGGGAGCTGTTTTTT
j_call: TRBJ1-1; v_call: TRBV19; clone_size: few; d_call: NA; cdr3_aa: CASSIVTQTEAFF; cdr3_nt: TGTGCCAGTAGTATAGTAACCCAAACTGAAGCTTTCTTT
j_call: TRBJ1-2; v_call: TRBV6-4; clone_size: once; d_call: TRBD1; cdr3_aa: CASSDPPEGAAYGYTF; cdr3_nt: TGTGCCAGCAGTGACCCTCCCGAGGGGGCGGCCTATGGCTACACCTTC
j_call: TRBJ2-5; v_call: TRBV28; clone_size: NA; d_call: TRBD2; cdr3_aa: CASSFHGLVETQYF; cdr3_nt: TGTGCCAGCAGTTTTCACGGACTAGTAGAGACCCAGTACTTC
j_call: TRBJ2-7; v_call: TRBV27; clone_size: NA; d_call: TRBD1; cdr3_aa: CASSPRQGYEQYF; cdr3_nt: TGTGCCAGCAGTCCCCGACAGGGCTACGAGCAGTACTTC
j_call: TRBJ2-1; v_call: TRBV3-1/TRBV3-2; clone_size: NA; d_call: TRBD2; cdr3_aa: CASSPQYSGRGEDEQFF; cdr3_nt: TGTGCCAGCAGCCCGCAATATAGCGGGAGGGGGGAGGATGAGCAGTTCTTC
j_call: TRBJ2-1; v_call: TRBV6-5; clone_size: NA; d_call: NA; cdr3_aa: CASSLQGFWQFF; cdr3_nt: TGTGCCAGCAGTCTTCAGGGCTTCTGGCAGTTCTTC
j_call: TRBJ2-3; v_call: TRBV6-1; clone_size: NA; d_call: NA; cdr3_aa: CASSEWADTQYF; cdr3_nt: TGTGCCAGCAGTGAATGGGCGGATACGCAGTATTTT
j_call: TRBJ2-1; v_call: TRBV2; clone_size: NA; d_call: TRBD2; cdr3_aa: CASSELGLGTYNEQFF; cdr3_nt: TGTGCCAGCAGTGAACTAGGACTAGGAACCTACAATGAGCAGTTCTTC
j_call: TRBJ1-6; v_call: TRBV23-1; clone_size: NA; d_call: TRBD1; cdr3_aa: CASSQSDRPGSPLHF; cdr3_nt: TGCGCCAGCAGTCAATCGGACAGGCCTGGTTCACCCCTCCACTTT
j_call: TRBJ1-2; v_call: TRBV14; clone_size: NA; d_call: NA; cdr3_aa: CASSQVQGYGYTF; cdr3_nt: TGTGCCAGCAGCCAAGTCCAAGGCTATGGCTACACCTTC
j_call: TRBJ1-6; v_call: TRBV25-1; clone_size: NA; d_call: TRBD1; cdr3_aa: CASSKTGSSYNSPLHF; cdr3_nt: TGTGCCAGCAGCAAGACAGGGAGCTCCTATAATTCACCCCTCCACTTT
j_call: TRBJ1-6; v_call: TRBV3-1/TRBV3-2; clone_size: NA; d_call: TRBD1; cdr3_aa: CASSQQDRDNSPLHF; cdr3_nt: TGTGCCAGCAGCCAACAGGACAGGGATAATTCACCCCTCCACTTT
j_call: TRBJ2-1; v_call: TRBV2; clone_size: NA; d_call: TRBD2; cdr3_aa: CASSATSGRATEQFF; cdr3_nt: TGTGCCAGCAGTGCAACTAGCGGGAGGGCCACTGAGCAGTTCTTC
j_call: TRBJ2-7; v_call: TRBV15; clone_size: NA; d_call: NA; cdr3_aa: CATSRRHNSYEQYF; cdr3_nt: TGTGCCACCAGCAGACGGCACAACTCCTACGAGCAGTACTTC
j_call: TRBJ2-5; v_call: TRBV18; clone_size: NA; d_call: NA; cdr3_aa: CASSPSRETQYF; cdr3_nt: TGTGCCAGCTCACCCTCCCGGGAGACCCAGTACTTC
j_call: TRBJ2-3; v_call: TRBV11-2; clone_size: NA; d_call: NA; cdr3_aa: CASSLDRKASTDTQYF; cdr3_nt: TGTGCCAGCAGCTTAGATCGAAAAGCTAGCACAGATACGCAGTATTTT
j_call: TRBJ1-4; v_call: TRBV2; clone_size: NA; d_call: TRBD1; cdr3_aa: CASSRTGGAINEKLFF; cdr3_nt: TGTGCCAGCAGTCGGACAGGGGGCGCGATTAATGAAAAACTGTTTTTT